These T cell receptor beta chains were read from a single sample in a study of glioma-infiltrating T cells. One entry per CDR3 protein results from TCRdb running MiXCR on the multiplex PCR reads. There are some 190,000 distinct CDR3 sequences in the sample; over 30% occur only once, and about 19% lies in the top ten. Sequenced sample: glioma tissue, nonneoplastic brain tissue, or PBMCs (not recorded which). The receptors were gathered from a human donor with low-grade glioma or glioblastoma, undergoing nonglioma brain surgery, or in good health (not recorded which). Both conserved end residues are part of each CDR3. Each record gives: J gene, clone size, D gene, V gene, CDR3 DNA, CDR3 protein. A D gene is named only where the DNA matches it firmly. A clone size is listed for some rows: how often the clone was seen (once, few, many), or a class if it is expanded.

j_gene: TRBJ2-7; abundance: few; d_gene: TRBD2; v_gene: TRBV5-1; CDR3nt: TGCGCCAGCAACTTAGCGGGAGAGAGCCATTACGAGCAGTACTTC; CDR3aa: CASNLAGESHYEQYF
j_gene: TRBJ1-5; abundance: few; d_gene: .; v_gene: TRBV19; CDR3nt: TGTGCCAGTAGTATACAGGGAAAGGCCGGGGATGGGCAGCCCCAGCATTTT; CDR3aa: CASSIQGKAGDGQPQHF
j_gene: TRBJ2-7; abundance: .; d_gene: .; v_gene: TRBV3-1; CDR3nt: TGTGCCAGCAGCCAAGAGGGGGCGGGTAACGAGCAGTACTTC; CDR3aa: CASSQEGAGNEQYF
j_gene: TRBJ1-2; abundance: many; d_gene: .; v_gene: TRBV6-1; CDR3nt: TGTGCCAGCAGTTCCGACCAAGGAGAAGGCTACACCTTC; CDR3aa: CASSSDQGEGYTF
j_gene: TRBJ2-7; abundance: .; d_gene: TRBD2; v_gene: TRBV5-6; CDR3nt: TGTGCCAGCAGCGAACTAGCGGTCAACTCCTACGAGCAGTACTTC; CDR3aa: CASSELAVNSYEQYF
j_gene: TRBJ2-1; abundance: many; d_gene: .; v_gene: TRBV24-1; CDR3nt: TGTGCCACCAGTGACCCTAGACAGACCCAAGTGCAGTTCTTC; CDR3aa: CATSDPRQTQVQFF
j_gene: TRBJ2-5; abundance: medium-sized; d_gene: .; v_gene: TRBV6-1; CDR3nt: TGTGCCAGCAGTCAGTGGACCCCGCCGGAGACCCAGTACTTC; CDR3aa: CASSQWTPPETQYF
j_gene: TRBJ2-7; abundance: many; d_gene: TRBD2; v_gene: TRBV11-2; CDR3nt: TGTGCCAGCAGCGTTGGACTAGCGGGACGACACTTC; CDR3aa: CASSVGLAGRHF
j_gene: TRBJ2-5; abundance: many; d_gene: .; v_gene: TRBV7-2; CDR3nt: TGTGCCAGCAGCATGATTAGCGGCCAAGAGACCCAGTACTTC; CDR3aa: CASSMISGQETQYF
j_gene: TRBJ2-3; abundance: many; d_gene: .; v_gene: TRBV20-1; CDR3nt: TGCAGTGCTGAGTACGGGACTTGGCCTTTGACAGATACGCAGTATTTT; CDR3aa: CSAEYGTWPLTDTQYF
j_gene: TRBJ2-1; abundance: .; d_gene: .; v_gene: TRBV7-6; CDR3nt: TGTGCCCCGGGCGGAGAGGGGGGCCCTAATGAGCAGTTCTTC; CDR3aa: CAPGGEGGPNEQFF
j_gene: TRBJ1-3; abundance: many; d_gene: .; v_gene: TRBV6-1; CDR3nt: TGTGCCAGCATGAGGATAGTTGGAAACACCATATATTTT; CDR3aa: CASMRIVGNTIYF
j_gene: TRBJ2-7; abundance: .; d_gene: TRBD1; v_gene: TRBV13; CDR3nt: TGTGCCAGCAGCGTAACAGGGGGGTCCTACGAGCAGTACTTC; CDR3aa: CASSVTGGSYEQYF
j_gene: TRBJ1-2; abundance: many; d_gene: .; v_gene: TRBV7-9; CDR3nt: TGTGCCAGCAGCCCGGTACAGGGTGCGGACTATGGCTACACCTTC; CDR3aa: CASSPVQGADYGYTF
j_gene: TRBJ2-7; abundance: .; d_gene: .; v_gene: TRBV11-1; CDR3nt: TGTGCCAGCAGCTTAAACGACTGGGGTGAGAGCTCCTACGAGCAGTACTTC; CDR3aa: CASSLNDWGESSYEQYF
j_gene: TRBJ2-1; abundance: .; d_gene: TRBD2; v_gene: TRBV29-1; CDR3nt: TGCAGCGGGGCCTGGGCGGGAGCCTACAATGAGCAGTTCTTC; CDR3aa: CSGAWAGAYNEQFF
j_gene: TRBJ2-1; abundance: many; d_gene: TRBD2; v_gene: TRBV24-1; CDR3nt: TGTGCCACCAGAGTAGCGGGAGGGCCTCGGGGGAATGAGCAGTTCTTC; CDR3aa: CATRVAGGPRGNEQFF
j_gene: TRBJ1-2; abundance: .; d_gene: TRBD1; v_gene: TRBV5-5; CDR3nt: TGTGCCAGCAGCTTGGCCGCAGGACAGGATGGCTACACCTTC; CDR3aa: CASSLAAGQDGYTF
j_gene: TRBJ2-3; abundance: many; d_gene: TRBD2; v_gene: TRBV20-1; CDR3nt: TGCAGTGTTAAAGGGCTAGCGGGCACAGATACGCAGTATTTT; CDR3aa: CSVKGLAGTDTQYF
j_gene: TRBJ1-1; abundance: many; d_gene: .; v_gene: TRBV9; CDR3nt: TGTGCCAGCAGCCCACGGCCGGGGGCGTTGGTGAACACTGAAGCTTTCTTT; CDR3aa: CASSPRPGALVNTEAFF
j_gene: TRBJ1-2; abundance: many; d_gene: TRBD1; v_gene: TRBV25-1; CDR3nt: TGTGCCAGCAGTGCCGACAGGGCTGGCTACACCTTC; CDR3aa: CASSADRAGYTF
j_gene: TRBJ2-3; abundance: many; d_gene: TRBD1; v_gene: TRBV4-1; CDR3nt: TGCGCCAGCAGCCAGCGAGGGACAGGGACAGATACGCAGTATTTT; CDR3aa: CASSQRGTGTDTQYF
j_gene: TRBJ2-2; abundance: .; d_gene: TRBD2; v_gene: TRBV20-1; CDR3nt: TGCAGTGCTAGAGATGTAGCGGGGAGCCTCGGGGAGCTGTTTTTT; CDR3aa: CSARDVAGSLGELFF
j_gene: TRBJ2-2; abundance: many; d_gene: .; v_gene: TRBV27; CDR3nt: TGTGCCAGCAGTTACTGGGACGGAACCACCGGGGAGCTGTTTTTT; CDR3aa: CASSYWDGTTGELFF
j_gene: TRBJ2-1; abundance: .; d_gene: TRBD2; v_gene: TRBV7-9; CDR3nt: TGTGCCAGCAGCCGATTGGCTAGCGGGAGTCCTACGGGACTGAGGGGATACAATGAGCAGTTCTTC; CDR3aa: CASSRLASGSPTGLRGYNEQFF
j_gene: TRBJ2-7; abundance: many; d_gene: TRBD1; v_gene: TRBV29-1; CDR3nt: TGCAGCGTTCTCGGGACAGCCTACGAGCAGTACTTC; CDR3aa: CSVLGTAYEQYF
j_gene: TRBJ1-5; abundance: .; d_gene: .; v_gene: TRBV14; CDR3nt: TGTGCCAGCAGCCAAGATCCGGGGGTCCTAAGCAATCAGCCCCAGCATTTT; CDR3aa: CASSQDPGVLSNQPQHF
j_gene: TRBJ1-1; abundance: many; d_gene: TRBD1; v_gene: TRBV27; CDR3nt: TGTGCCAGCACCGACAGGGGAGGGACTGAAGCTTTCTTT; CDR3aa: CASTDRGGTEAFF
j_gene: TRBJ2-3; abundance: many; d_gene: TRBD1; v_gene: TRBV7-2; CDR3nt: TGTGCCAGCAGCTTAGGGACAGGGATCGATACGCAGTATTTT; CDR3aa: CASSLGTGIDTQYF
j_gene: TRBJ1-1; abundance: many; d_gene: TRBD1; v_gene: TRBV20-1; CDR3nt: TGCAGTGCTAGAGGTACAGGGGATTGGGTCACTGAAGCTTTCTTT; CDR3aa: CSARGTGDWVTEAFF
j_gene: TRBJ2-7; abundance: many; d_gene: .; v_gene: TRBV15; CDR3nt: TGTGCCACCAGCAGAGAAGACAGGACGGGCTACGAGCAGTACTTC; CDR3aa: CATSREDRTGYEQYF
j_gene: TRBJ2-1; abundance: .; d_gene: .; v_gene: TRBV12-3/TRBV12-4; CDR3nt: TGTGCCAGCAGTTTTGTTGGGGACTCCTACAATGAGCAGTTCTTC; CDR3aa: CASSFVGDSYNEQFF
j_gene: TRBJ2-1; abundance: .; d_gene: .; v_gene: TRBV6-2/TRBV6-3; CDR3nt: TGTGCCAGCAGTTCAACGACAGGAGCCTACAATGAGCGGTTCTTC; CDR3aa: CASSSTTGAYNERFF
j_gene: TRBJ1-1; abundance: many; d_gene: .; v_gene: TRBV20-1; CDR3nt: TGCAGTGCTAGAGGGGCCAGCGGAGAAGAAGCTTTCTTT; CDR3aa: CSARGASGEEAFF
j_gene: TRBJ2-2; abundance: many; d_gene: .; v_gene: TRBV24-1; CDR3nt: TGTGCCACCGGTAGGGACACCGGGGAGCTGTTTTTT; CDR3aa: CATGRDTGELFF
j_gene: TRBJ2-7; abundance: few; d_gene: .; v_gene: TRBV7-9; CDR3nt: TGTGCCAGCAGCCTCGGCCTTCAAGGTCGCGAGCAGTACTTC; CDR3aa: CASSLGLQGREQYF
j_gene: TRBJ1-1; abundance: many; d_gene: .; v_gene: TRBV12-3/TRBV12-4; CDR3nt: TGTGCCACCTCCTATACGGAGAACACTGAAGCTTTCTTT; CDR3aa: CATSYTENTEAFF
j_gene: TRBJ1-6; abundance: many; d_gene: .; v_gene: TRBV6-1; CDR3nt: TGTGCCAGCACCGCATCCTCACCCCTCCACTTT; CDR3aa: CASTASSPLHF
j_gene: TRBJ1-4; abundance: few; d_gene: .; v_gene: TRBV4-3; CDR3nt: TGCGCCAGCAGCCAAGTAAGCGCCCTCACCGGTGAAAAACTGTTTTTT; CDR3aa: CASSQVSALTGEKLFF
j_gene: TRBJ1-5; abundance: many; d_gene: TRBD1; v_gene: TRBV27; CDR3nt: TGTGCCAGCAGTTCCATTGGCACAGGGGATCAGCCCCAGCATTTT; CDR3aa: CASSSIGTGDQPQHF
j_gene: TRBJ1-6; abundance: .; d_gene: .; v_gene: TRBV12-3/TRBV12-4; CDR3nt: TGTGCCAGCAGTTTCTCCCCCCCCAGTGGAGGGGCCCTCCACTTT; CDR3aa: CASSFSPPSGGALHF
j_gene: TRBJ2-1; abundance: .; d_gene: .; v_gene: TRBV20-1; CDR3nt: TGCAGTGCTAGGTGTGGGAGCGCAGACTTCTACAATGAGCAGTTCTTC; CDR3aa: CSARCGSADFYNEQFF
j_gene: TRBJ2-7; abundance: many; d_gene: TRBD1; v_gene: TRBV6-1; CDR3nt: TGTGCCAGCAGCTCGCGCCCGGGACAGGGCACCTACGAGCAGTACTTC; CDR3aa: CASSSRPGQGTYEQYF
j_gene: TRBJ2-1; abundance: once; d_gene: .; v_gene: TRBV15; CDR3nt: TGTGCCACCAGCAGCGGGGTACCCAACAATGAGCAGTTCTTC; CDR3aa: CATSSGVPNNEQFF
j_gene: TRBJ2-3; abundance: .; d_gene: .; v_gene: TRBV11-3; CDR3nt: TGTGCCAGCAGCTTGGGAGGAGTATCGGTCACAGATACGCAGTATTTT; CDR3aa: CASSLGGVSVTDTQYF
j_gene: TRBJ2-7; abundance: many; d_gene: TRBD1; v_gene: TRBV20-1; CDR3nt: TGCAGTGCTCCCGGGACAGACTACGAGCAGTACTTC; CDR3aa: CSAPGTDYEQYF
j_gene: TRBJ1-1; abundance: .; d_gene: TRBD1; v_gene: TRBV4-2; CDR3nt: TGTGCCAGCAGCCAACCGGGACAGCGGAACACTGTAGCTTTCTTT; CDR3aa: CASSQPGQRNTVAFF
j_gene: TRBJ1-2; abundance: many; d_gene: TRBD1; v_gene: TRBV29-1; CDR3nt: TGCAGCGTTGAAGACATGACAGGGCCGGCGGGCTACACCTTC; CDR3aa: CSVEDMTGPAGYTF
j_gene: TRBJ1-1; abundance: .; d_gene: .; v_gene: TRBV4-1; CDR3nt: TGCGCCAGCAGCCAAGATCCCTCGGGACTGAGCACTGGAGCTTTCTTT; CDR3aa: CASSQDPSGLSTGAFF
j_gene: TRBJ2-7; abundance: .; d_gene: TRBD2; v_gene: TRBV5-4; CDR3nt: TGTGCCAGCAGCTTCGGGGGGATGGAGACCTACGAGCAGTACTTC; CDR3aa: CASSFGGMETYEQYF
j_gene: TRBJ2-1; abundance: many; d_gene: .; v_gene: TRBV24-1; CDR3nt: TGTGCCACCAGACCCCCGGTGGGAGAGCAGTTCTTC; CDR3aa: CATRPPVGEQFF
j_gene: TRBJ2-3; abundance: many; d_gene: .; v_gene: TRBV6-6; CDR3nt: TGTGCCAGCAGTTACTCGTCCAGGGCAGATACGCAGTATTTT; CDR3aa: CASSYSSRADTQYF
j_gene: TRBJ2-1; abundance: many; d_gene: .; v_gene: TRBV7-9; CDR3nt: TGTGCCAGCACCTCGACTACGAAGAATGAGCAGTTCTTC; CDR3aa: CASTSTTKNEQFF
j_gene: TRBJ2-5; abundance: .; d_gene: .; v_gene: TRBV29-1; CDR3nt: TGCAGCGCCGCCATAGGACGGGGGGCCCCTCGAGAGACCCAGTACTTC; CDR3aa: CSAAIGRGAPRETQYF
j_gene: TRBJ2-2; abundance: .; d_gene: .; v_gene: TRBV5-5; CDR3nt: TGTGCCAGCAGTCGGGGGGCGATCGCTAAAACCGGGGAGCTGTTTTTT; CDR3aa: CASSRGAIAKTGELFF
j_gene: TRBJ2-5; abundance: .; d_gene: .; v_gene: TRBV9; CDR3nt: TGTGCCAGCAGAGTAGAAAGGGGGACCCAGTACTTC; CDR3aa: CASRVERGTQYF
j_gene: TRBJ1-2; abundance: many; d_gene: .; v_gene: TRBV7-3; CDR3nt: TGTGCCAGCAGCCCCGGCAGCGACCACTATGGCTACACCTTC; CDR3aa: CASSPGSDHYGYTF
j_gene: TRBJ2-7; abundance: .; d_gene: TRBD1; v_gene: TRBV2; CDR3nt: TGTGCCAGCAGTCCGACAGGGTTCTACGAGCAGTACTTC; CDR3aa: CASSPTGFYEQYF
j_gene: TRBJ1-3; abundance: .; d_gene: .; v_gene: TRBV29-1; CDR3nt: TGCAGCGTTGTCAGAAGTGACTCTGGAAACACCATATATTTT; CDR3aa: CSVVRSDSGNTIYF
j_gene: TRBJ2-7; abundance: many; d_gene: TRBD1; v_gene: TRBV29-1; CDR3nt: TGCAGCGTTCGTCCGGGACAGGGGCTGTACGAGCAGTACTTC; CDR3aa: CSVRPGQGLYEQYF